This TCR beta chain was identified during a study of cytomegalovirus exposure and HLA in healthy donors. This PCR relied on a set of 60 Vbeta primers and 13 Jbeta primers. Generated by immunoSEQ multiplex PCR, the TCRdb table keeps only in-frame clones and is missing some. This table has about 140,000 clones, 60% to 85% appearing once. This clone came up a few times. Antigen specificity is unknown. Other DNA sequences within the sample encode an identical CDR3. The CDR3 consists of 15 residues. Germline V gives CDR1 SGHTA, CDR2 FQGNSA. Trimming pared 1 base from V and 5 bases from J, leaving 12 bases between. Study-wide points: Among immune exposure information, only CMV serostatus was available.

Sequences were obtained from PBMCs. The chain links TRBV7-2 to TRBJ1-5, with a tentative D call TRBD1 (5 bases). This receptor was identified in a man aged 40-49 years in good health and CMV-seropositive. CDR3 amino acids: CASSLVAGRDQPQHF. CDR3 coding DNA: TGTGCCAGCAGCTTAGTAGCAGGGAGGGATCAGCCCCAGCATTTT. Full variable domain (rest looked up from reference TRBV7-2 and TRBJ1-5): GAGVSQSPSNKVTEKGKDVELRCDPISGHTALYWYRQSLGQGLEFLIYFQGNSAPDKSGLPSDRFSAERTGGSVSTLTIQRTQQEDSAVYLCASSLVAGRDQPQHFGDGTRLSIL.